Presented here are 14 T cell receptor beta chains from one specimen sequenced in a study of T cell responses to AZD1222 COVID-19 vaccine. Clones were read by immunoSEQ multiplex PCR, and TCRdb kept only the in-frame ones, dropping some. The sample contains 130,000 to 150,000 clones, approximately 92% of which appear only once. The sample in question was peripheral blood, obtained on day 0 of AZD1222 vaccination. The receptors come from an adult in good health.

This clone came up once. The rearrangement joins TRBV11-2 to TRBJ2-1, with 12 positions matching TRBD2. V was pared by 4 bases and J by 5 bases, with 3 bases of the junction left unmatched. This CDR3 comprises 15 residues. CDR1 and CDR2 from the germline V gene are SGHAT and FQNNGV. This CDR3 is CASSSRLAGDNEQFF. The CDR3, as DNA: TGTGCCAGCAGCTCCCGACTAGCGGGAGACAATGAGCAGTTCTTC.

The chain links TRBV21-1 to TRBJ2-7; the table names TRBD2, a call not compared with the DNA. TRBV21-1 corresponds to a pseudogene. The CDR3 sequence is 17 residues long. CDR3: CASSKAAGVAAPYEQYF. CDR3 DNA sequence: TGTGCCAGCAGCAAAGCGGCTGGGGTAGCGGCACCCTACGAGCAGTACTTC.

The gene calls are TRBV27 and TRBJ1-6; a possible D gene is TRBD1 (5 bases). The germline V gene has CDR1 MNHEY and CDR2 SMNVEV (reference sequence). This CDR3 is built from 13 residues. The V and J ends lost 6 bases and 10 bases respectively, with 13 bases between them. CDR3 DNA sequence: TGTGCCAGCAGGAGAGAAGGGGCCTCACCCCTCCACTTT. Translated: CASRREGASPLHF.

The chain couples TRBV5-1 to TRBJ1-2, with 7 bases lining up with TRBD1. The germline V gene encodes CDR1 SGHRS and CDR2 YFSETQ. The CDR3 has 13 amino acids. Unmatched junction bases numbered 12, after V lost 4 bases and J lost 12 bases. The CDR3 nucleotides read TGCGCCAGCAGCCCCAGTGACAGGGCGGGGGACACCTTC. Protein sequence: CASSPSDRAGDTF.

The chain couples TRBV28 to TRBJ2-7, with D uncertain. The V gene lost 3 bases and the J gene lost 2 bases, with 5 bases spanning the gap. CDR1 and CDR2 (germline): MDHEN, SYDVKM. The CDR3 loop spans 12 amino acids. CDR3 bases: TGTGCCAGCAGTTTGGCAGCCTACGAGCAGTACTTC. Translated: CASSLAAYEQYF.

This clone was observed a single time. This chain links TRBV7-8 with TRBJ1-2, with D possibly being TRBD1 (6 bases). V was trimmed by 3 bases and J by 4 bases, leaving 12 bases between them. This CDR3 spans 14 amino acids. Looked up from germline, CDR1 is SGHVS and CDR2 is FQNEAQ. The CDR3 reads CASSFRDNFYGYTF. CDR3 nucleotide sequence: TGTGCCAGCAGCTTCCGGGACAACTTCTATGGCTACACCTTC.

The chain has TRBV28 and TRBJ2-3, with D tentatively TRBD1 (5 bases). CDR3 length: 13 residues. V was cut by 5 bases and J by 3 bases, with 9 bases left in between. CDR1 is MDHEN and CDR2 is SYDVKM in the germline V gene. The CDR3 nucleotides are TGTGCCAGCAGTGGTACAGGTACAGATACGCAGTATTTT. This codes for CASSGTGTDTQYF.

The rearrangement joins TRBV5-1 to TRBJ1-6; possibly TRBD1 for D (6 bases). Germline loops: CDR1 SGHRS, CDR2 YFSETQ. CDR3 length: 14 amino acids. V was pared by 4 bases and J by 10 bases, with 15 bases between. The CDR3 DNA follows: TGCGCCAGCAGCGGGGGCGGTGAAGGATCACCCCTCCACTTT. Its protein is CASSGGGEGSPLHF.

A single count supports this clone. The chain links TRBV30 to TRBJ1-1, with D hard to call. Germline V gene data show CDR1 as GTSNPN and CDR2 as SVGIG (reference sequence). V was shortened by 2 bases and J by 0 bases, with 7 bases between the two germline ends. There are 13 residues in the CDR3. The DNA for the CDR3 is TGTGCCTGGAGTACCGGGTTGAACACTGAAGCTTTCTTT. Its protein product is CAWSTGLNTEAFF. Using reference TRBV30 and TRBJ1-1 for the parts outside the CDR3, the full variable domain is SQTIHQWPATLVQPVGSPLSLECTVEGTSNPNLYWYRQAAGRGLQLLFYSVGIGQISSEVPQNLSASRPQDRQFILSSKKLLLSDSGFYLCAWSTGLNTEAFFGQGTRLTVV.

The chain couples TRBV3-1 (or the pseudogene TRBV3-2) to TRBJ1-1, with TRBD1 as a possible D gene (5 bases). The CDR3 consists of 14 residues. Trimming took 0 bases from V and 7 from J, leaving 12 bases between them. Germline V gene lookup returns CDR1 LGHDT and CDR2 YNNKEL (reference sequence). CDR3 DNA: TGTGCCAGCAGCCAAGAGGCAGGGAGAGGTGAAGCTTTCTTT. Translated, it gives CASSQEAGRGEAFF.

V usage is TRBV29-1 and J usage is TRBJ1-4; D remains ambiguous. Germline loops: CDR1 SQVTM, CDR2 ANQGSEA. The CDR3 contains 12 residues. The V end lost 7 bases, the J end lost 8 bases, and 14 bases lay between the germline ends. The CDR3: CSAASPSEKLFF. DNA of the CDR3: TGCAGCGCGGCCAGCCCTAGCGAAAAACTGTTTTTT.

The chain joins TRBV29-1 to TRBJ2-1; 10 bases map to TRBD2. Trimming at V came to 5 bases and at J to 2 bases, leaving 3 bases not matched to a gene. The germline V gene encodes CDR1 SQVTM and CDR2 ANQGSEA. This CDR3 is 14 amino acids long. CDR3 bases: TGCAGCGTTCGAGCGGGAGGGGCCTACAATGAGCAGTTCTTC. Translating it yields CSVRAGGAYNEQFF.

This clone was observed a single time. The chain combines TRBV3-1 (or the pseudogene TRBV3-2) with TRBJ2-7; 10 bases match TRBD1. J was trimmed by 6 bases and V by 4 bases; bases with no gene match: 9. Germline lookup yields CDR1 LGHDT and CDR2 YNNKEL (reference sequence). There are 15 residues in the CDR3. The CDR3 is CASSLWTGGPGEQYF. The CDR3 DNA sequence: TGTGCCAGCAGCCTCTGGACAGGGGGTCCCGGCGAGCAGTACTTC.

The chain combines TRBV6-2 or TRBV6-3 with TRBJ2-5, with a tentative D call TRBD2 (6 bases). With 4 bases removed from V and 2 bases from J, the gap between germline ends came to 11 bases. The CDR3 length is 14 residues. Germline-derived CDR1 and CDR2 are MNHEY and SVGEGT. DNA for the CDR3: TGTGCCAGCAGTTCCAGGGACTTTCAAGAGACCCAGTACTTC. Translation gives CASSSRDFQETQYF.